This record looks at one TCR beta chain sequence and its context. The data belong to a study of shared clonotypes between healthy human individuals. The germline CDR1 and CDR2 sequences are WNHNN and SYGVQD (reference sequence). Trimming shortened V by 2 bases and J by 0 bases, and 11 bases separated the two germline ends. This CDR3 region has 16 residues. Deep-level assay runs were performed. Clones were read by immunoSEQ multiplex PCR, and TCRdb kept only the in-frame ones, dropping some. The data contain over a million clones, roughly 97% of them seen just once; the ten biggest clones take up approximately 1.1%.

Sequences were obtained from naive CD4+ T cells sorted from blood. Stated subset: CD45RA+ positively selected. The rearrangement uses TRBV10-1 and TRBJ2-1; a possible D gene is TRBD1 (6 bases). The TCR originated in a man aged 25 to 40 in good health. The CDR3 region is CASSEIVRGSYNEQFF. For the CDR3, the DNA is TGCGCCAGCAGTGAGATTGTCAGGGGCTCCTACAATGAGCAGTTCTTC.